This TCR beta chain was obtained from a study of T-cell reconstitution after alpha-beta-depleted transplantation in children. To note about this clonotype: Antigen unknown.

V lost 5 bases, J lost 10 bases, and 12 bases lay in between. The CDR3 loop spans 12 amino acids. Germline V gene lookup returns CDR1 WSHSY and CDR2 SAAADI. The library targeted TCRbeta and was prepared with unique molecular identifiers. Each CDR3 protein is one row after TCRdb ran MiXCR on the PCR reads. The sample records 700,000 or so distinct CDR3 sequences, less than 15% being singletons. Study-level results: After transplant, at about two months, alpha-beta T cells were reportedly derived from several hundred expanded graft clones. Once a year had passed after transplant, T-cell counts and diversity came mostly from newly produced T cells.

The chain employs TRBV10-2 and TRBJ2-1; D possibly corresponds to TRBD2 (5 bases). The clonotype was recovered from a girl aged 2-9 years with congenital amegakaryocytic thrombocytopenia, due to receive a stem cell transplant. Here the sequenced sample was PBMCs, taken before TCRalphabeta/CD19-depleted stem cell transplant. Here the CDR3 reads CASSPTSYEQFF. The CDR3 DNA reads TGCGCCAGCAGTCCCACTAGTTACGAGCAGTTCTTC.